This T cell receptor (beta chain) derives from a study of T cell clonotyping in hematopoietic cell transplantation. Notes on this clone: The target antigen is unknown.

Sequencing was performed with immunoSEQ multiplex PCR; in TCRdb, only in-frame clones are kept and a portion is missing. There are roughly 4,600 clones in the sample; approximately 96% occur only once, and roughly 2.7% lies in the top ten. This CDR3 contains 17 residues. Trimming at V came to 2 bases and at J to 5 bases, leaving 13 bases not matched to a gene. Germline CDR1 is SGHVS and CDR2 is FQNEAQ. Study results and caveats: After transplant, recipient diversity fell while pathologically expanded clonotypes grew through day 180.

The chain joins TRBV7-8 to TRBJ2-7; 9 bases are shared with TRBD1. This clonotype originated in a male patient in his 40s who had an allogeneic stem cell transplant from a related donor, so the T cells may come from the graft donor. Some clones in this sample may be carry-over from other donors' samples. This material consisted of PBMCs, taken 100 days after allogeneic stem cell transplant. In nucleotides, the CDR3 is TGTGCCAGCAGCTTATTACCGAGGACAGGGGAAAAACACGAGCAGTACTTC. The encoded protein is CASSLLPRTGEKHEQYF.